These 7 T cell receptor beta chains originate from one sample sequenced in a study of cytomegalovirus exposure and HLA in healthy donors. Measured with immunoSEQ multiplex PCR; TCRdb has only the in-frame clones, and not every one. The sample has some 46,000 clones; 92% are singletons. Sequenced: PBMCs. The source of these receptors is a man aged 18-30 years in good health and CMV-seronegative.

The chain carries TRBV4-1 and TRBJ2-3; 8 positions match TRBD2. The V gene end was trimmed by 4 bases and the J gene end by 2 bases; junction bases not matched to a gene: 17. The germline CDR1 and CDR2 sequences are MGHRA and YSYEKL. This CDR3 has 19 residues. The CDR3 reads CASSLSPQAAGGPTDTQYF. CDR3 DNA sequence: TGCGCCAGCAGCCTCAGCCCGCAGGCGGCGGGGGGACCCACAGATACGCAGTATTTT.

The V call is TRBV5-5, the J call TRBJ1-1; 7 nucleotides match TRBD1. The CDR3 sequence is 15 residues long. The V gene's germline CDR1 is SGHKS and CDR2 YYEKEE (reference sequence). The V segment lost 0 bases and the J segment 0 bases; nucleotides outside the gene matches: 2. The CDR3 region has the DNA TGTGCCAGCAGCTTGGGCAGGGGGGTGAACACTGAAGCTTTCTTT. It codes for CASSLGRGVNTEAFF.

The chain uses TRBV29-1 and TRBJ2-7; 7 bases agree with TRBD1. Germline lookup yields CDR1 SQVTM and CDR2 ANQGSEA. Trimming cost V 7 bases and J 7 bases; bases outside gene matches: 13. The CDR3 is 13 amino acids. The CDR3 loop reads CSASATGAREQYF. CDR3 bases: TGCAGCGCGTCGGCAACAGGGGCGCGAGAGCAGTACTTC.

The chain couples TRBV6-1 to TRBJ1-2, with D unclear. Trimming pared 5 bases from V and 3 bases from J, leaving 10 bases between. CDR3 size: 13 residues. Germline V gives CDR1 MNHNS, CDR2 SASEGT. DNA for the CDR3: TGTGCCAGCAGTTCCGAGGGCTACTATGGCTACACCTTC. This gives the protein CASSSEGYYGYTF.

This rearrangement joins TRBV6-6 to TRBJ1-4; D is possibly TRBD1 (6 bases). Germline CDR1 reads MNHNY; CDR2 reads SVGAGI (reference sequence). This CDR3 spans 14 amino acids. V lost 6 bases to trimming and J lost 4 bases, with 12 bases between them. The CDR3 DNA reads as TGTGCCAGCAGGAATACAGGGTTTAATGAAAAACTGTTTTTT. Its protein is CASRNTGFNEKLFF.

The chain carries TRBV27 and TRBJ2-2, with TRBD1 matching over 7 bases. The germline V gene encodes CDR1 MNHEY and CDR2 SMNVEV (reference sequence). The CDR3 is made up of 14 amino acids. The ends lost 9 bases at V and 0 bases at J; junction bases unmatched: 4. The CDR3 spells CASAGTANTGELFF. DNA for the CDR3: TGTGCCAGTGCCGGGACAGCGAACACCGGGGAGCTGTTTTTT.

The V call is TRBV27, the J call TRBJ1-6; D gene uncertain. Trimming took 9 bases from V and 7 from J, leaving 4 bases between them. The CDR3 has 10 amino acids. Germline V gene lookup returns CDR1 MNHEY and CDR2 SMNVEV (reference sequence). CDR3 sequence reads: CASRNSPLHF. Written as DNA, the CDR3 is TGTGCCAGTCGGAATTCACCCCTCCACTTT.